The 6 T cell receptor beta chains listed next were all sequenced from one sample in a study of OX40 agonist ivuxolimab in advanced cancers. The table came from immunoSEQ multiplex PCR; TCRdb's copy has only in-frame clones and leaves some out. The data hold tens of thousands of clones, with around 87% observed a single time. Here the sequenced sample was CD4+ or CD8+ T cells sorted from blood, taken in a trial of the OX40 agonist ivuxolimab. The origin of the receptors is an adult with an advanced solid tumor such as melanoma, head and neck, liver or kidney cancer.

This chain uses TRBV7-2 with TRBJ2-7; the D gene is possibly TRBD1 (5 bases). V dropped 7 bases and J dropped 2 bases, with 15 bases sitting between them. CDR3 length: 14 amino acids. CDR1 SGHTA and CDR2 FQGNSA come from the germline V gene. The DNA for the CDR3 is TGTGCCAGCACCTATTTAGGGGAAACCTACGAGCAGTACTTC. Its translation: CASTYLGETYEQYF.

This rearrangement joins TRBV10-3 to TRBJ1-2; TRBD1 aligns across 7 bases. V was clipped by 10 bases and J by 2 bases; unmatched bases: 13. Germline values: CDR1 ENHRY, CDR2 SYGVKD. This CDR3 contains 15 residues. This CDR3 reads CATRRGPQLNYGYTF. DNA of the CDR3: TGTGCCACTAGGAGGGGGCCACAACTCAACTATGGCTACACCTTC.

The J gene is TRBJ1-5, the V gene TRBV7-2; D is ambiguous. This CDR3 has 13 amino acids. Trimming took off 0 bases at V and 5 bases at J, with 5 bases between the two ends. Germline lookup yields CDR1 SGHTA and CDR2 FQGNSA. The chain's CDR3 is CASSLALDQPQHF. CDR3 coding DNA: TGTGCCAGCAGCTTAGCACTAGATCAGCCCCAGCATTTT.

The chain combines TRBV2 with TRBJ2-3; D gene ambiguous. Germline CDR1 is SNHLY and CDR2 is FYNNEI. The CDR3 is 14 amino acids. V lost 5 bases to trimming and J lost 2 bases, with 11 bases between them. DNA for the CDR3: TGTGCCAGCAGTCTTACAACCCCCACAGATACGCAGTATTTT. Encoded protein: CASSLTTPTDTQYF.

The rearrangement uses TRBV11-2 and TRBJ2-1; D is possibly TRBD1 (5 bases). The CDR3 sequence is 14 residues long. V was pared by 1 base and J by 4 bases, with 8 bases between. CDR1 is SGHAT and CDR2 is FQNNGV in the germline V gene. CDR3 amino acids: CASSLVKGYNEQFF. In nucleotides, the CDR3 is TGTGCCAGCAGCTTAGTAAAGGGGTACAATGAGCAGTTCTTC.

The CDR3 reads CASSRNLAGGPGDTQYF. In DNA form, the CDR3 reads TGTGCCAGTAGCCGAAACTTAGCGGGAGGGCCAGGGGATACGCAGTATTTT. The gene calls are TRBV19 and TRBJ2-3; TRBD2 matches 11 bases. Germline lookup yields CDR1 LNHDA and CDR2 SQIVND (reference sequence). The CDR3 is 17 residues long. Trimming took 6 bases from V and 6 from J; bases not matched to a gene: 14.